This T cell receptor beta chain was sequenced for a study of T cells after posttransplantation cyclophosphamide. TCRdb's table, derived via immunoSEQ multiplex PCR, lists solely in-frame clones and lacks some. The sample shows under 45,000 clones, none of them appearing just once. CDR1 is GTSNPN, CDR2 SVGIG, per germline (reference sequence). The CDR3 length is 15 residues. Trimming took off 2 bases at V and 3 bases at J, with 17 bases between the two ends. This chain links TRBV30 with TRBJ2-7; D is possibly TRBD1 (6 bases). This TCR derives from a woman aged 45 to 65 in good health and a related stem cell transplant donor. The sample consisted of PBMCs. In DNA, the CDR3 is TGTGCCTGGAGTCCCCCCGGGACACTCGTCTACGAGCAGTACTTC. This gives the protein CAWSPPGTLVYEQYF.